The 27 T cell receptor beta chains presented below share a single source sample, sequenced in a study of shared clonotypes between healthy human individuals. TCRdb's table, derived via immunoSEQ multiplex PCR, lists solely in-frame clones and lacks some. The profile shows hundreds of thousands of clones, about 96% of them singletons. Naive CD8 cells lacked CD45RO, underwent positive selection for CCR7 and left out terminally differentiated effector memory CD45RA+ cells. Material for sequencing was naive CD8+ T cells sorted from blood. These receptors all come from a woman in her 30s in good health.

The chain employs TRBV13 and TRBJ2-2, with TRBD2 matching over 11 bases. CDR3 length: 16 amino acids. After removal of 6 bases from V and 2 bases from J, the junction contained 5 bases not matched to a gene. Germline V gene data show CDR1 as PRHDT and CDR2 as FYEKMQ (reference sequence). The CDR3 protein is CASRLGLAGNTGELFF. CDR3 nucleotides: TGTGCCAGCAGACTTGGACTAGCGGGCAACACCGGGGAGCTGTTTTTT.

Remarks on this clone: The sample carries other DNA sequences with the same CDR3. V is TRBV27 and J is TRBJ2-1; tentatively, D is TRBD1 or TRBD2 (5 bases each). The CDR3 runs 16 residues. The V gene lost 0 bases and the J gene lost 4 bases, with 13 bases spanning the gap. CDR1 is MNHEY, CDR2 SMNVEV, per germline (reference sequence). The CDR3 is CASSLSPGAGYNEQFF. CDR3 nucleotide sequence: TGTGCCAGCAGTTTATCCCCCGGGGCGGGTTACAATGAGCAGTTCTTC.

This chain joins TRBV19 and TRBJ2-1; 12 bases line up with TRBD2. CDR1 is LNHDA, CDR2 SQIVND, per germline (reference sequence). After removal of 6 bases from V and 5 bases from J, the junction contained 8 bases not matched to a gene. This CDR3 contains 16 residues. CDR3 loop: CASRGLAGPLDNEQFF. The CDR3 DNA reads TGTGCCAGTAGGGGACTAGCGGGTCCCCTAGACAATGAGCAGTTCTTC. The whole variable domain, filled in from reference TRBV19 and TRBJ2-1, reads DGGITQSPKYLFRKEGQNVTLSCEQNLNHDAMYWYRQDPGQGLRLIYYSQIVNDFQKGDIAEGYSVSREKKESFPLTVTSAQKNPTAFYLCASRGLAGPLDNEQFFGPGTRLTVL.

This clone was recorded only once. V gene TRBV27 combines with J gene TRBJ2-2, with TRBD1 matching over 10 bases. From germline, CDR1 is MNHEY and CDR2 SMNVEV (reference sequence). This CDR3 spans 16 amino acids. The V gene end was trimmed by 3 bases and the J gene end by 2 bases; junction bases not matched to a gene: 3. CDR3 protein: CASSLTGGGNTGELFF. DNA of the CDR3: TGTGCCAGCAGTTTGACAGGGGGCGGTAACACCGGGGAGCTGTTTTTT.

The rearrangement links TRBV30 to TRBJ2-2, with 12 bases fitting TRBD1. CDR1 and CDR2 from the germline V gene are GTSNPN and SVGIG (reference sequence). The CDR3 consists of 17 residues. The V and J ends lost 1 base and 5 bases, in that order; junction bases with no gene match: 8. CDR3 sequence: CAWSDLGTGGETGELFF. In DNA, the CDR3 is TGTGCCTGGAGTGACCTAGGGACAGGGGGCGAGACCGGGGAGCTGTTTTTT.

J is TRBJ2-3 and V is TRBV28; 7 nucleotides agree with TRBD2. Germline V gene lookup returns CDR1 MDHEN and CDR2 SYDVKM. After removal of 8 bases from V and 9 bases from J, the junction contained 11 bases not matched to a gene. This CDR3 is built from 13 residues. The CDR3 is CASQGSLAETQYF. CDR3 bases: TGTGCCAGCCAAGGTTCGCTAGCGGAAACGCAGTATTTT.

Details on this clone: Compared with germline, one end of the junction differs, possibly owing to a read error. CDR3 in DNA: TGTACCAGCAGTTTATGCGCAGGGGTTGATTGCGAGCAGTACTTC. Its protein is CTSSLCAGVDCEQYF. The chain couples TRBV28 to TRBJ2-7; possible D gene TRBD1, 6 bases. This CDR3 is 15 amino acids long. Germline V gene data show CDR1 as MDHEN and CDR2 as SYDVKM.

CDR3 region: CSVDDPGQGGHGYTF. CDR3 in DNA: TGCAGCGTTGATGATCCGGGACAGGGAGGCCATGGCTACACCTTC. The rearrangement joins TRBV29-1 to TRBJ1-2; 9 bases fit TRBD1. Trimming at V came to 3 bases and at J to 6 bases, leaving 11 bases not matched to a gene. Germline V gene lookup returns CDR1 SQVTM and CDR2 ANQGSEA. This CDR3 has 15 amino acids.

This chain links TRBV28 with TRBJ2-3; D is unresolved. This CDR3 region has 16 residues. Deletions cut 5 bases from V and 0 bases from J, with 15 bases between. Germline values: CDR1 MDHEN, CDR2 SYDVKM. The CDR3 DNA follows: TGTGCCAGCAGTAGCAACCTCCTTACTAGCACAGATACGCAGTATTTT. This gives the protein CASSSNLLTSTDTQYF.

The chain couples TRBV7-9 to TRBJ1-4, with unresolved D. The CDR3 contains 13 residues. V lost 1 base and J 8 bases, leaving 8 bases between the germline ends. Germline V gives CDR1 SEHNR, CDR2 FQNEAQ (reference sequence). The CDR3 loop reads CASSLGGVEKLFF. The CDR3 nucleotides read TGTGCCAGCAGCTTAGGTGGAGTAGAAAAACTGTTTTTT.

This clone was found once. The chain uses TRBV5-1 and TRBJ2-1, with TRBD2 matching over 9 bases. Germline V gene data show CDR1 as SGHRS and CDR2 as YFSETQ. The CDR3 spans 15 residues. V was pared by 0 bases and J by 8 bases, with 6 bases of the junction left unmatched. The DNA of the CDR3 is TGCGCCAGCAGCTTGGTGTCTAGCGGGAATTATGAGCAGTTCTTC. Translation gives CASSLVSSGNYEQFF.

V usage is TRBV21-1 and J usage is TRBJ2-2. TRBV21-1 is an annotated pseudogene. CDR3 size: 17 residues. The CDR3 DNA reads as TGTGCCAGCAGCAACAAGTCGGGACCCTCGAACACCGGGGAGCTGTTTTTT. Translating gives CASSNKSGPSNTGELFF.

The chain is built from TRBV28 and TRBJ2-7; TRBD2 agrees at 10 bases. Germline trimming cut 3 bases from V and 4 bases from J; bases unmatched to any gene: 6. The CDR3 length is 15 residues. Per germline, CDR1 MDHEN and CDR2 SYDVKM. The DNA for the CDR3 is TGTGCCAGCAGTTTTTTAGCGGGAGGAGGTTACGAGCAGTACTTC. It translates to CASSFLAGGGYEQYF. Full variable domain (rest looked up from reference TRBV28 and TRBJ2-7): DVKVTQSSRYLVKRTGEKVFLECVQDMDHENMFWYRQDPGLGLRLIYFSYDVKMKEKGDIPEGYSVSREKKERFSLILESASTNQTSMYLCASSFLAGGGYEQYFGPGTRLTVT.

The chain links TRBV5-1 to TRBJ2-5; a possible D gene is TRBD2 (6 bases). V was pared by 0 bases and J by 5 bases, with 14 bases between. The germline CDR1 and CDR2 sequences are SGHRS and YFSETQ. The CDR3 totals 15 residues. The CDR3 spells CASSLDGRPFETQYF. The CDR3, as DNA: TGCGCCAGCAGCTTGGACGGGAGACCATTCGAGACCCAGTACTTC.

The V gene is TRBV6-5, the J gene TRBJ2-3; 11 nucleotides line up with TRBD2. The V and J ends lost 2 bases and 0 bases, in that order; junction bases with no gene match: 1. CDR3 length equals 16 residues. Per the germline V gene, CDR1 is MNHEY and CDR2 is SVGAGI. CDR3 DNA: TGTGCCAGCAGTTACGGGACTAGCGGAAGCACAGATACGCAGTATTTT. As protein: CASSYGTSGSTDTQYF.

The chain carries TRBV4-1 and TRBJ2-2; the match to TRBD2 covers 11 bases. The CDR3 totals 17 residues. CDR1 MGHRA and CDR2 YSYEKL come from the germline V gene. V gave up 4 bases and J gave up 1 base; unmatched junction bases: 5. The CDR3 is CASSLLTSGVNTGELFF. Here the CDR3 DNA reads TGCGCCAGCAGCCTCCTGACTAGCGGGGTGAACACCGGGGAGCTGTTTTTT.

In this sample, this clone turned up once. The chain combines TRBV6-5 with TRBJ1-2, with D hard to call. Trimming stripped 1 base from V and 3 bases from J, with 9 bases between. Germline values: CDR1 MNHEY, CDR2 SVGAGI. The length of the CDR3 is 14 residues. The CDR3 sequence: CASSYLGNHYGYTF. Written as DNA, the CDR3 is TGTGCCAGCAGTTACTTAGGGAACCACTATGGCTACACCTTC.

The gene calls are TRBV7-8 and TRBJ2-2, with 7 nucleotides matching TRBD1. V was clipped by 4 bases and J by 7 bases; unmatched bases: 9. Germline CDR1 reads SGHVS; CDR2 reads FQNEAQ. The CDR3 contains 15 residues. The CDR3 DNA reads TGTGCCAGCAGCTACCGGGACAGTAACCGCGGGGAGCTGTTTTTT. It translates to CASSYRDSNRGELFF.

The chain uses TRBV5-1 and TRBJ2-7; 9 bases are shared with TRBD1. J lost 2 bases, V lost 0 bases, and 3 bases had no gene match. The CDR3 loop spans 15 amino acids. Per germline, CDR1 SGHRS and CDR2 YFSETQ. CDR3 in DNA: TGCGCCAGCAGCTTGGCCGGGACAGGGCCCTACGAGCAGTACTTC. Its translation: CASSLAGTGPYEQYF.

The gene calls are TRBV7-8 and TRBJ2-7; TRBD2 aligns across 8 bases. This CDR3 has 17 residues. Per the germline V gene, CDR1 is SGHVS and CDR2 is FQNEAQ. V was pared by 5 bases and J by 3 bases, with 15 bases of the junction left unmatched. The DNA of the CDR3 is TGTGCCAGCAGCCAAACTACAGTCGGGAGGGTGCTCTACGAGCAGTACTTC. This translates into CASSQTTVGRVLYEQYF.

This chain links TRBV19 with TRBJ2-1; possible D gene TRBD2, 5 bases. This CDR3 contains 15 residues. CDR1 is LNHDA, CDR2 SQIVND, per germline (reference sequence). V was pared by 0 bases and J by 0 bases, with 6 bases between. CDR3 amino acids: CASSIEEVSYNEQFF. The CDR3 coding sequence is TGTGCCAGTAGTATAGAGGAGGTCTCCTACAATGAGCAGTTCTTC.

V gene TRBV5-8 combines with J gene TRBJ1-4; D is perhaps TRBD1 (5 bases). V was clipped by 0 bases and J by 0 bases, with 12 bases between them. The CDR3 spans 17 residues. CDR1 is SGHTS and CDR2 is YDEGEE in the germline V gene. CDR3 residues: CASSLGMWGATNEKLFF. CDR3 nucleotide sequence: TGTGCCAGCAGCTTGGGAATGTGGGGCGCAACTAATGAAAAACTGTTTTTT.

The chain carries TRBV27 and TRBJ2-7, with 7 bases identical to TRBD1. V shed 2 bases, J shed 2 bases, and the junction held 3 bases outside the gene matches. CDR1 and CDR2 (germline): MNHEY, SMNVEV (reference sequence). The CDR3 length is 14 residues. The CDR3 sequence: CASSLGGQPYEQYF. DNA of the CDR3: TGTGCCAGCAGTTTAGGGGGACAGCCCTACGAGCAGTACTTC.

This clone has just one count. The chain links TRBV2 to TRBJ2-1; D gene unclear. V was pared by 10 bases and J by 5 bases, with 6 bases between. Germline V lookup: CDR1 SNHLY, CDR2 FYNNEI. The CDR3 loop spans 10 amino acids. CDR3 bases: TGTGCCACCACGGACAATGAGCAGTTCTTC. Translation: CATTDNEQFF.

As regards this clone: Other DNA sequences in this specimen translate into the identical CDR3. V is TRBV5-1 and J is TRBJ2-7, with 9 bases lining up with TRBD2. Trimming cost V 0 bases and J 2 bases; bases outside gene matches: 3. In germline, CDR1 is SGHRS, CDR2 YFSETQ. CDR3 length: 15 amino acids. CDR3 sequence: CASSLGLAGTYEQYF. CDR3 sequence (DNA): TGCGCCAGCAGCTTGGGCCTAGCGGGGACCTACGAGCAGTACTTC.

The rearrangement joins TRBV13 to TRBJ2-2; possible D gene TRBD1, 5 bases. Germline assignment: CDR1 PRHDT and CDR2 FYEKMQ (reference sequence). There are 15 residues in the CDR3. Trimming left V 5 bases short and J 3 bases short, with 13 bases between. CDR3 in DNA: TGTGCCAGCAGCCCCAGGGTTTGGGACACCGGGGAGCTGTTTTTT. Its translation: CASSPRVWDTGELFF.

The rearrangement joins TRBV9 to TRBJ1-1; TRBD1 is a possible D gene (5 bases). Trimming cost V 3 bases and J 5 bases, with 14 bases left between them. Looked up from germline, CDR1 is SGDLS and CDR2 is YYNGEE. The CDR3 spans 14 residues. CDR3 sequence: CASSAGGLRTEAFF. CDR3 DNA: TGTGCCAGCAGCGCCGGGGGTCTTCGGACTGAAGCTTTCTTT.